Described below is a single T cell receptor beta chain sequence and its context. Its antigen remains unidentified. These data belong to a study of T cells expressing NK-cell markers. Turning to the study itself: Repertoire data for TCR beta were derived from sorted T cells (CD3+CD56+NKG2C+, CD3+CD56+NKG2C- and CD3+CD56-NKG2C+).

Study-level points and caveats: Dominant NKG2C+ clonotypes accounted for roughly 1.0-7.0% of CD8+ T cells in a handful of donors. The study did not resolve the HCMV specificity of expanded NKG2C+ T cell clones.

The CDR3 is 12 residues long. Synthesis of TCR beta cDNA relied on 5'RACE template switching carrying UMIs. No DNA is given; TCRdb re-called the 5' RACE reads and lists each CDR3 protein once. Its clone listing holds around 470,000 distinct CDR3 sequences. The chain carries TRBV12-3 or TRBV12-4 and TRBJ1-5. The sample comprised blood T cells: a sorted CD56 or NKG2C T cell subset, CD4+ or CD8+ T cells, or bulk PBMC T cells (not recorded which). The TCR sequence derives from a woman aged 50 to 60 in good health. The CDR3 spells CASSELNQPQHF.